What follows are 6 T cell receptor beta chains derived from one specimen sequenced in a study of chemoradiotherapy in HPV16-positive cancers. The table came from immunoSEQ multiplex PCR; TCRdb's copy has only in-frame clones and leaves some out. This sample yields roughly 12,000 clones, of which about three quarters are seen a single time; around 8.1% belongs to the top ten. The specimen was collected from a patient who underwent chemoradiotherapy. The receptors come from a human donor with HPV-associated anogenital cancer.

The gene calls are TRBV7-3 and TRBJ2-2; no firm D call. V lost 6 bases and J lost 1, with 15 bases in between. Looked up from germline, CDR1 is SGHTA and CDR2 is FQGTGA. The CDR3 is 16 residues long. The CDR3 protein is CASSSPNSLNTGELFF. CDR3 in DNA: TGTGCCAGCAGTTCCCCAAACTCCCTGAACACCGGGGAGCTGTTTTTT.

V usage is TRBV11-2 and J usage is TRBJ1-1; D possibly corresponds to TRBD1 (6 bases). In germline, CDR1 is SGHAT, CDR2 FQNNGV. CDR3 size: 15 residues. V was shortened by 2 bases and J by 0 bases, with 10 bases between the two germline ends. CDR3 region: CASSLIQGMNTEAFF. The CDR3 DNA reads TGTGCCAGCAGCTTAATTCAGGGGATGAACACTGAAGCTTTCTTT.

This chain joins TRBV28 and TRBJ2-1; D may be TRBD2 (6 bases). CDR3 size: 15 residues. From germline, CDR1 is MDHEN and CDR2 SYDVKM. Trimming removed 7 bases from V and 3 bases from J, with 16 bases in between. The CDR3 region is CASKFPGSVYNEQFF. In nucleotides, the CDR3 is TGTGCCAGCAAGTTCCCCGGGAGCGTCTACAATGAGCAGTTCTTC.

The chain carries TRBV30 and TRBJ2-5, with 10 bases identical to TRBD1. V shed 4 bases, J shed 0 bases, and the junction held 8 bases outside the gene matches. Germline CDR1 and CDR2: GTSNPN and SVGIG (reference sequence). There are 16 residues in the CDR3. The CDR3 DNA reads TGTGCCTGGACCCCCCGGGGGACAGGGGACCAAGAGACCCAGTACTTC. Translation gives CAWTPRGTGDQETQYF.

The V call is TRBV28, the J call TRBJ1-1, with 10 nucleotides matching TRBD1. With 7 bases clipped from V and 0 bases from J, the junction kept 11 bases outside the gene matches. Germline V gives CDR1 MDHEN, CDR2 SYDVKM. The CDR3 runs to 17 residues. The CDR3 protein is CASTSSLGTGVNTEAFF. CDR3 coding DNA: TGTGCCAGCACCTCGTCATTAGGGACAGGGGTGAACACTGAAGCTTTCTTT.

CDR3 nucleotides: TGTGCCAGCAGTTTACGACCCAGAGGGGCTAGCGGGAGAACCCAAGAGACCCAGTACTTC. Its protein is CASSLRPRGASGRTQETQYF. The chain combines TRBV27 with TRBJ2-5, with 10 nucleotides matching TRBD2. Losses at the gene ends were 2 bases for V and 1 base for J; bases not matched to a gene: 16. The CDR3 sequence is 20 residues long. Germline values: CDR1 MNHEY, CDR2 SMNVEV (reference sequence).